The TCR beta chain under discussion was sequenced for a study of blood T cell repertoires in COVID-19. Overall study context: Both acute and convalescent COVID-19 samples were obtained from the United States, Italy and Spain. In each case, the material was cDNA or gDNA derived from T cells, B-cell-depleted T cells, or PBMCs.

Some clones are missing from TCRdb's copy, which holds only in-frame ones; the method was immunoSEQ multiplex PCR. The data contain hundreds of thousands of clones, approximately 90% of them singletons. From germline, CDR1 is SGDLS and CDR2 YYNGEE. The CDR3 is 16 residues long. Trimming shortened V by 1 base and J by 1 base, and 9 bases separated the two germline ends. The sample holds one count of this clone. Sequenced input: peripheral blood. The chain couples TRBV9 to TRBJ2-6; D gene ambiguous. The receptor was isolated from a woman aged 40 to 49 who had recovered from COVID-19. The CDR3 protein is CASSVLLTSGANVLTF. CDR3 coding DNA: TGTGCCAGCAGCGTACTCTTGACTTCTGGGGCCAACGTCCTGACTTTC.